A selection of T cell receptor beta chains follows, all from one sample in a study of response to subunit inactivated influenza vaccine. TCRdb re-analysed the RT-PCR reads in MiXCR, keeping a single row per CDR3 protein. The data hold some 500,000 distinct CDR3 sequences, with about 15% observed a single time. The sequenced sample was CD4+ T cells sorted from PBMCs, obtained less than 30 months after vaccination. The receptor set was obtained from a man between 50 and 75 years old who received an inactivated influenza vaccine. CDR3s include the opening cysteine and the closing phenylalanine or tryptophan. The D gene is left open where the match is weak. A clone size is listed for some rows: how often the clone was seen (once, few, many), or a class if it is expanded.

v_gene	abundance	d_gene	j_gene	CDR3aa	CDR3nt
TRBV7-8	many	-	TRBJ1-5	CASSLPRRLNSNQPQHF	TGTGCCAGCAGCCTACCACGACGGCTAAATAGCAATCAGCCCCAGCATTTT
TRBV4-3	many	-	TRBJ1-5	CASSQAFSGGNQPQHF	TGCGCCAGCAGCCAAGCATTTTCAGGCGGCAATCAGCCCCAGCATTTT
TRBV20-1	few	TRBD1	TRBJ1-1	CSARETGPNTEAFF	TGCAGTGCTAGAGAGACAGGGCCGAACACTGAAGCTTTCTTT
TRBV4-3	-	TRBD1	TRBJ2-3	CASSRRTGGTDTQYF	TGCGCCAGCAGCCGGAGGACAGGGGGCACAGATACGCAGTATTTT
TRBV10-1	few	-	TRBJ2-7	CASSESPGILGEQYF	TGCGCCAGCAGTGAGTCCCCTGGGATCCTAGGGGAGCAGTACTTC
TRBV10-3	-	TRBD2	TRBJ2-3	CAISDQRDTDTQYF	TGTGCCATCAGTGACCAGCGGGATACAGATACGCAGTATTTT
TRBV12-3/TRBV12-4	many	-	TRBJ2-7	CASTNLYEQYF	TGTGCCAGCACCAACCTCTACGAGCAGTACTTC
TRBV4-3	-	-	TRBJ2-3	CASSQVGRGRSRADTQYF	TGCGCCAGCAGCCAAGTGGGAAGGGGAAGAAGTCGGGCAGATACGCAGTATTTT
TRBV7-9	few	-	TRBJ2-2	CASSPRGGATNTGELFF	TGTGCCAGCAGCCCCCGGGGCGGGGCAACTAACACCGGGGAGCTGTTTTTT
TRBV4-3	-	-	TRBJ2-1	CASSQDFGVGNEQFF	TGCGCCAGCAGCCAAGATTTTGGCGTGGGCAATGAGCAGTTCTTC